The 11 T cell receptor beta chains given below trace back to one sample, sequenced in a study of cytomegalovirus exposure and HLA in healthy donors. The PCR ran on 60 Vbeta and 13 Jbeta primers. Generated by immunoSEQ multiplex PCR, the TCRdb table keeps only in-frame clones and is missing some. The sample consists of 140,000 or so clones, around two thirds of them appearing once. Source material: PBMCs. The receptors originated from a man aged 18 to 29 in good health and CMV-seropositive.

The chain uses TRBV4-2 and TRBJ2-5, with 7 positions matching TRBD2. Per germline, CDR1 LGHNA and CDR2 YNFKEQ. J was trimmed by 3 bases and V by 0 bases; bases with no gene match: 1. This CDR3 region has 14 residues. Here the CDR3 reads CASSQDGGEETQYF. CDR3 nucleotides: TGTGCCAGCAGCCAAGATGGGGGGGAAGAGACCCAGTACTTC.

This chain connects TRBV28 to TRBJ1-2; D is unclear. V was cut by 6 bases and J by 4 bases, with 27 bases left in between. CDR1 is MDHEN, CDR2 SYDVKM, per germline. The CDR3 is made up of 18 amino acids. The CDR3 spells CASRPIHPRDLWAYGYTF. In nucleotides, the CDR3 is TGTGCCAGCAGGCCAATCCACCCACGGGATTTATGGGCCTATGGCTACACCTTC.

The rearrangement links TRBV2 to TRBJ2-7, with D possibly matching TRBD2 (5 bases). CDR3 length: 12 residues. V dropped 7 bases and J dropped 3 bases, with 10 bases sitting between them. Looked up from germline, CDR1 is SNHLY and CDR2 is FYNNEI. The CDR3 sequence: CASTAGGYEQYF. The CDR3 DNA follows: TGTGCCAGCACCGCGGGCGGCTACGAGCAGTACTTC. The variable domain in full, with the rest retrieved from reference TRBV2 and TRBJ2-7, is EPEVTQTPSHQVTQMGQEVILRCVPISNHLYFYWYRQILGQKVEFLVSFYNNEISEKSEIFDDQFSVERPDGSNFTLKIRSTKLEDSAMYFCASTAGGYEQYFGPGTRLTVT.

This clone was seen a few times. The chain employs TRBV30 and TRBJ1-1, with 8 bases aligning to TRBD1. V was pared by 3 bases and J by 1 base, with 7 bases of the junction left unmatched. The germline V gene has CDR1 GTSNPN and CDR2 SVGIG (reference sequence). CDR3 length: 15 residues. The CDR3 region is CAWRHRGQANTEAFF. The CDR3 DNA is TGTGCCTGGAGGCACAGGGGACAGGCGAACACTGAAGCTTTCTTT.

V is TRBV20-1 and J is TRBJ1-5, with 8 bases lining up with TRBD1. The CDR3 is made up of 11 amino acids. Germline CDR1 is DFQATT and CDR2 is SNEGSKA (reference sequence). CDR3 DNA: TGCAGCGCAGGGGGCGGCGGGCCCCAGCATTTT. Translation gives CSAGGGGPQHF.

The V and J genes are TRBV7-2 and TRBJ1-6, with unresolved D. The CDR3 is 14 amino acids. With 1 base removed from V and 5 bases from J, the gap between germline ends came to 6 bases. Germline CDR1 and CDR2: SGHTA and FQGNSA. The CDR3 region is CASSLGADNSPLHF. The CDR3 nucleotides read TGTGCCAGCAGCTTAGGGGCAGATAATTCACCCCTCCACTTT.

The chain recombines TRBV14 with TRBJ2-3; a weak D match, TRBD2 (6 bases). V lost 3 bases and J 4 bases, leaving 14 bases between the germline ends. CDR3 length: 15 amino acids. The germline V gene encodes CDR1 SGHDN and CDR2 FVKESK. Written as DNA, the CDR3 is TGTGCCAGCAGCCAGCGTTCCGGGGGAGCAGATACGCAGTATTTT. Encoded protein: CASSQRSGGADTQYF.

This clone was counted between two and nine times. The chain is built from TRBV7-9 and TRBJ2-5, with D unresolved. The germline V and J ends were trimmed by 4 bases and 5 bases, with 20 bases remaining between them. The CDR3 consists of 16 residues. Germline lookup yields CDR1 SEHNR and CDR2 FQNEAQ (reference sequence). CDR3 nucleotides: TGTGCCAGCAGCTCCTGGGTGGCGGCTGGATTGGAGACCCAGTACTTC. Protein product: CASSSWVAAGLETQYF.

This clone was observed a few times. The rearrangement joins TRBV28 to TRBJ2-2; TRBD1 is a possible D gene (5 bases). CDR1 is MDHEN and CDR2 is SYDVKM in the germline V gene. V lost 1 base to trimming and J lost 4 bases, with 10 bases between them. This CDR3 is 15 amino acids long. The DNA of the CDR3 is TGTGCCAGCAGTTTATTGCAGGGTGGCACCGGGGAGCTGTTTTTT. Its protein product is CASSLLQGGTGELFF.

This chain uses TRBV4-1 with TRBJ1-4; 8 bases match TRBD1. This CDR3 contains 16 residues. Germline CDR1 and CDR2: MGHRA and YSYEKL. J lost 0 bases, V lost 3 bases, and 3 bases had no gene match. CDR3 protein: CASSHKQGATNEKLFF. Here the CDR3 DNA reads TGCGCCAGCAGCCACAAACAGGGGGCAACTAATGAAAAACTGTTTTTT.

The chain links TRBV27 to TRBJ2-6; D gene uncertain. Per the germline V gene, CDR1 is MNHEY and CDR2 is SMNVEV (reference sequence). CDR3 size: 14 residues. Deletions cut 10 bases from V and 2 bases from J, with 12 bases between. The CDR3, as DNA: TGTGCCACCCTGGCGGAGCCTGGGGCCAACGTCCTGACTTTC. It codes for CATLAEPGANVLTF.